Listed below are T cell receptor beta chains from one sample, sequenced in a study of blood T cell repertoires in COVID-19. The protocol was immunoSEQ multiplex PCR, while the TCRdb copy is restricted to in-frame clones and leaves out a portion. The profile shows about 270,000 clones, 75% to 95% of them singletons. Sequenced input: peripheral blood. These receptors were collected from a person under 30 with COVID-19, enrolled during active disease. Each CDR3 is given with its conserved first and last residue. D genes are given only for firm matches. A clone size is listed for some rows: how often the clone was seen (once, few, many), or a class if it is expanded.

D gene: NA; J gene: TRBJ1-4; V gene: TRBV4-1; clone size: NA; CDR3 DNA: TGCGCCAGCAGCCAAGGGCCGATACGGGCAACTAATGAAAAACTGTTTTTT; CDR3 protein: CASSQGPIRATNEKLFF
D gene: NA; J gene: TRBJ2-1; V gene: TRBV5-4; clone size: NA; CDR3 DNA: TGTGCCAGCAGCTCCTCGGGGTGGGATGAGCAGTTCTTC; CDR3 protein: CASSSSGWDEQFF
D gene: TRBD2; J gene: TRBJ2-2; V gene: TRBV6-2/TRBV6-3; clone size: NA; CDR3 DNA: TGTGCCAGCAGTTACTCCAAACTAGCGGGAGGGTTCGGCACCGGGGAGCTGTTTTTT; CDR3 protein: CASSYSKLAGGFGTGELFF
D gene: TRBD2; J gene: TRBJ2-5; V gene: TRBV3-1/TRBV3-2; clone size: once; CDR3 DNA: TGTGCCAGCAGCGGGCTAGCGGGAGCAGAGACCCAGTACTTC; CDR3 protein: CASSGLAGAETQYF
D gene: NA; J gene: TRBJ1-4; V gene: TRBV5-1; clone size: once; CDR3 DNA: TGCGCCAGCAATTCGGGGGCAACTAATGAAAAACTGTTTTTT; CDR3 protein: CASNSGATNEKLFF
D gene: TRBD1; J gene: TRBJ1-5; V gene: TRBV19; clone size: NA; CDR3 DNA: TGTGCCAGTAGTTCACAGGGGAATCAGCCCCAGCATTTT; CDR3 protein: CASSSQGNQPQHF
D gene: TRBD1; J gene: TRBJ2-1; V gene: TRBV2; clone size: NA; CDR3 DNA: TGTGCCAGCAGTGGGGACAGTCCCTCCGGTGGTGAGCAGTTCTTC; CDR3 protein: CASSGDSPSGGEQFF
D gene: TRBD1; J gene: TRBJ2-2; V gene: TRBV5-1; clone size: NA; CDR3 DNA: TGCGCCAGCAGCGTAGAGACAGGGTTGGCCGGGGAGCTGTTTTTT; CDR3 protein: CASSVETGLAGELFF
D gene: NA; J gene: TRBJ1-1; V gene: TRBV6-5; clone size: NA; CDR3 DNA: TGTGCCAGCAGTTACTCGTCCCCCGCAGAGGCTGAAGCTTTCTTT; CDR3 protein: CASSYSSPAEAEAFF
D gene: TRBD2; J gene: TRBJ2-1; V gene: TRBV18; clone size: NA; CDR3 DNA: TGTGCCAGCTCACCCAGACTAGCGGGAGCCAATGAGCAGTTCTTC; CDR3 protein: CASSPRLAGANEQFF
D gene: NA; J gene: TRBJ1-4; V gene: TRBV7-9; clone size: NA; CDR3 DNA: TGTGCCAGCAGGCCCCTGGGGGCGGATGCCATGGCAACTAATGAAAAACTGTTTTTT; CDR3 protein: CASRPLGADAMATNEKLFF
D gene: NA; J gene: TRBJ2-5; V gene: TRBV19; clone size: NA; CDR3 DNA: TGTGCCAGTAGTATAATGGGGGGGCCGCCGGATGGAGAGACCCAGTACTTC; CDR3 protein: CASSIMGGPPDGETQYF
D gene: TRBD2; J gene: TRBJ2-5; V gene: TRBV24-1; clone size: NA; CDR3 DNA: TGTGCCACCAGTGATCCGCGGGGGGCAGGGGAGACCCAGTACTTC; CDR3 protein: CATSDPRGAGETQYF
D gene: NA; J gene: TRBJ1-5; V gene: TRBV10-2; clone size: NA; CDR3 DNA: TGCGCCAGCAGTGCTTCTAGCAATCAGCCCCAGCATTTT; CDR3 protein: CASSASSNQPQHF
D gene: NA; J gene: TRBJ1-5; V gene: TRBV5-5; clone size: NA; CDR3 DNA: TGTGCCAGCAGCTTGGCCGGGTGGGTAGGTGGCAATCAGCCCCAGCATTTT; CDR3 protein: CASSLAGWVGGNQPQHF
D gene: TRBD2; J gene: TRBJ2-2; V gene: TRBV19; clone size: NA; CDR3 DNA: TGTGCCAGTAGTTCGGGACTAGCGAACGGGGAGCTGTTTTTT; CDR3 protein: CASSSGLANGELFF
D gene: NA; J gene: TRBJ2-7; V gene: TRBV28; clone size: once; CDR3 DNA: TGTGCCAGGAACCCGCAGGGGCGACCTTTGTACGAGCAGTACTTC; CDR3 protein: CARNPQGRPLYEQYF
D gene: TRBD2; J gene: TRBJ2-1; V gene: TRBV9; clone size: NA; CDR3 DNA: TGTGCCAGCAGCGTTACTAGCGGGAGTGGCAATGAGCAGTTCTTC; CDR3 protein: CASSVTSGSGNEQFF
D gene: NA; J gene: TRBJ1-4; V gene: TRBV7-9; clone size: NA; CDR3 DNA: TGTGCCAGCAGCCCAACAGGCGCCCGCCTACTTAATGAAAAACTGTTTTTT; CDR3 protein: CASSPTGARLLNEKLFF
D gene: NA; J gene: TRBJ2-2; V gene: TRBV12-5; clone size: NA; CDR3 DNA: TGTGCTAGTGCCCTGGCGGGGGCCGGCGGGGAGCTGTTTTTT; CDR3 protein: CASALAGAGGELFF
D gene: TRBD1; J gene: TRBJ2-7; V gene: TRBV7-9; clone size: NA; CDR3 DNA: TGTGCCAGCAGCTTTCTCGGACAGGGTCCCTACGAGCAGTACTTC; CDR3 protein: CASSFLGQGPYEQYF
D gene: TRBD1; J gene: TRBJ1-2; V gene: TRBV28; clone size: few; CDR3 DNA: TGTGCCAGCAGTGTCGGGACAGGGGACGGCTACACCTTC; CDR3 protein: CASSVGTGDGYTF
D gene: TRBD2; J gene: TRBJ2-1; V gene: TRBV28; clone size: once; CDR3 DNA: TGTGCCAGCAGTTGGGAGGGCCTTGCCAATGAGCAGTTCTTC; CDR3 protein: CASSWEGLANEQFF
D gene: NA; J gene: TRBJ1-2; V gene: TRBV4-1; clone size: few; CDR3 DNA: TGCGCCAGCGGACCGGGGGGGGCAAGCTATGGCTACACCTTC; CDR3 protein: CASGPGGASYGYTF
D gene: NA; J gene: TRBJ1-5; V gene: TRBV7-2; clone size: NA; CDR3 DNA: TGTGCCAGCAGCTTCCAGGGCTCCAATCAGCCCCAGCATTTT; CDR3 protein: CASSFQGSNQPQHF
D gene: NA; J gene: TRBJ1-1; V gene: TRBV25-1; clone size: NA; CDR3 DNA: TGTGCCAGCATGGCCCCGAACACTGAAGCTTTCTTT; CDR3 protein: CASMAPNTEAFF
D gene: NA; J gene: TRBJ2-1; V gene: TRBV9; clone size: NA; CDR3 DNA: TGTGCCAGCAGCGTAGTGGGACTCAGCTCCTACAATGAGCAGTTCTTC; CDR3 protein: CASSVVGLSSYNEQFF
D gene: TRBD1; J gene: TRBJ1-3; V gene: TRBV20-1; clone size: NA; CDR3 DNA: TGCAGTGCTAGTGGGGGACAGAGCTCTGGAAACACCATATATTTT; CDR3 protein: CSASGGQSSGNTIYF
D gene: NA; J gene: TRBJ2-7; V gene: TRBV6-5; clone size: NA; CDR3 DNA: TGTGCCAGCAGTTACTCGCTTCTCTTGAGGGAGCAGTACTTC; CDR3 protein: CASSYSLLLREQYF
D gene: NA; J gene: TRBJ1-4; V gene: TRBV2; clone size: NA; CDR3 DNA: TGTGCCAGCAGTGTTGACCAGGAGGGGTATGAAAAACTGTTTTTT; CDR3 protein: CASSVDQEGYEKLFF
D gene: NA; J gene: TRBJ2-1; V gene: TRBV6-5; clone size: few; CDR3 DNA: TGTGCCAGCAGTCAGGGTAGGGGACAACACAATGAGCAGTTCTTC; CDR3 protein: CASSQGRGQHNEQFF
D gene: NA; J gene: TRBJ2-1; V gene: TRBV11-2; clone size: NA; CDR3 DNA: TGTGCCAGCAGCTTGTGGAGATACAATGAGCAGTTCTTC; CDR3 protein: CASSLWRYNEQFF
D gene: NA; J gene: TRBJ1-1; V gene: TRBV11-2; clone size: NA; CDR3 DNA: TGTGCCAGCAGCAAGGACTCTGACACGGGCGCTTTCTTT; CDR3 protein: CASSKDSDTGAFF
D gene: NA; J gene: TRBJ2-4; V gene: TRBV18; clone size: NA; CDR3 DNA: TGTGCCAGCTCACCACCTGCAAGGGTGGTAGCGGCCAAAAACATTCAGTACTTC; CDR3 protein: CASSPPARVVAAKNIQYF
D gene: NA; J gene: TRBJ1-1; V gene: TRBV7-9; clone size: NA; CDR3 DNA: TGTGCCAGCAGCCCATCGGTCGCAGGGGCCACTGAAGCTTTCTTT; CDR3 protein: CASSPSVAGATEAFF
D gene: NA; J gene: TRBJ2-1; V gene: TRBV28; clone size: NA; CDR3 DNA: TGTGCCAGCAACAGGTACAATGAGCAGTTCTTC; CDR3 protein: CASNRYNEQFF
D gene: NA; J gene: TRBJ1-5; V gene: TRBV2; clone size: NA; CDR3 DNA: TGTGCCAGCAGTGAAAAGGTTCGCGGGCAGCCCCAGCATTTT; CDR3 protein: CASSEKVRGQPQHF
D gene: TRBD1; J gene: TRBJ2-1; V gene: TRBV7-9; clone size: NA; CDR3 DNA: TGTGCCAGCAGCCCAGGACAGGGGGGACTCTATGAGCAGTTCTTC; CDR3 protein: CASSPGQGGLYEQFF
D gene: NA; J gene: TRBJ1-1; V gene: TRBV7-9; clone size: NA; CDR3 DNA: TGTGCCAGCAGCTTAAGTCTTCAGGGTATAAGGACTGAAGCTTTCTTT; CDR3 protein: CASSLSLQGIRTEAFF
D gene: TRBD1; J gene: TRBJ1-1; V gene: TRBV7-2; clone size: NA; CDR3 DNA: TGTGCCAGCAGCTTAGGACAGGGAATGAACACTGAAGCTTTCTTT; CDR3 protein: CASSLGQGMNTEAFF
D gene: NA; J gene: TRBJ1-2; V gene: TRBV2; clone size: once; CDR3 DNA: TGTGCCGTCGAGGACTGGAGACGGGGCTACACCTTC; CDR3 protein: CAVEDWRRGYTF
D gene: NA; J gene: TRBJ2-1; V gene: TRBV7-6; clone size: NA; CDR3 DNA: TGTGCCAGCAGCCCATCTTTGACTAGTCCCTACAATGAGCAGTTCTTC; CDR3 protein: CASSPSLTSPYNEQFF
D gene: NA; J gene: TRBJ2-7; V gene: TRBV2; clone size: NA; CDR3 DNA: TGTGCCAGCAGTGGAAGAGTTGCCTACGAGCAGTACTTC; CDR3 protein: CASSGRVAYEQYF
D gene: NA; J gene: TRBJ1-2; V gene: TRBV24-1; clone size: NA; CDR3 DNA: TGTGCCACCAGTGTATCGTCCTTCTATGGCTACACCTTC; CDR3 protein: CATSVSSFYGYTF
D gene: NA; J gene: TRBJ1-5; V gene: TRBV6-2/TRBV6-3; clone size: NA; CDR3 DNA: TGTGCCAGCAGTTACGGGTGGAGTGGTAGCAATCAGCCCCAGCATTTT; CDR3 protein: CASSYGWSGSNQPQHF
D gene: NA; J gene: TRBJ1-3; V gene: TRBV3-1/TRBV3-2; clone size: NA; CDR3 DNA: TGTGCCAGCAGCCAGTCGGGGAACATATATTTT; CDR3 protein: CASSQSGNIYF
D gene: TRBD2; J gene: TRBJ2-1; V gene: TRBV5-1; clone size: NA; CDR3 DNA: TGCGCCAGCAGCTTGGGACTAGCGTACTCCTACAATGAGCAGTTCTTC; CDR3 protein: CASSLGLAYSYNEQFF
D gene: TRBD2; J gene: TRBJ2-7; V gene: TRBV27; clone size: NA; CDR3 DNA: TGTGCCAGCAGGGAACACGGACTAGCGGAGTCCTACGAGCAGTACTTC; CDR3 protein: CASREHGLAESYEQYF
D gene: NA; J gene: TRBJ2-5; V gene: TRBV12-3/TRBV12-4; clone size: NA; CDR3 DNA: TGTGCCAGCAGTCTTCGACTTCAGGAGACCCAGTACTTC; CDR3 protein: CASSLRLQETQYF
D gene: TRBD1; J gene: TRBJ1-1; V gene: TRBV27; clone size: NA; CDR3 DNA: TGTGCCAGCAGTTTATCTCCCACGACAGGGGAAGCTTTCTTT; CDR3 protein: CASSLSPTTGEAFF
D gene: TRBD1; J gene: TRBJ1-6; V gene: TRBV2; clone size: NA; CDR3 DNA: TGTGCCACCCGGGACAGCAATAATTCACCCCTCCACTTT; CDR3 protein: CATRDSNNSPLHF
D gene: NA; J gene: TRBJ1-6; V gene: TRBV5-1; clone size: NA; CDR3 DNA: TGCGCCAGCAGCTTGTGGGGCGGAAATTCACCCCTCCACTTT; CDR3 protein: CASSLWGGNSPLHF
D gene: TRBD1; J gene: TRBJ2-7; V gene: TRBV5-6; clone size: NA; CDR3 DNA: TGTGCCAGCGAGACCGGGACAGGGTTCCACGAGCAGTACTTC; CDR3 protein: CASETGTGFHEQYF
D gene: NA; J gene: TRBJ1-3; V gene: TRBV19; clone size: few; CDR3 DNA: TGTGCCAGTAGTATGGGGCAGGGGACCGGGAACACCATATATTTT; CDR3 protein: CASSMGQGTGNTIYF
D gene: TRBD2; J gene: TRBJ2-7; V gene: TRBV7-9; clone size: NA; CDR3 DNA: TGTGCCAGCAGCTTAGTCCCTAGCGGGAGGGACCTCTACGAGCAGTACTTC; CDR3 protein: CASSLVPSGRDLYEQYF
D gene: NA; J gene: TRBJ1-6; V gene: TRBV6-6; clone size: NA; CDR3 DNA: TGTGCCAGCAGTTACTCGGGGGGGGCTGGCAATTCACCCCTCCACTTT; CDR3 protein: CASSYSGGAGNSPLHF
D gene: NA; J gene: TRBJ2-3; V gene: TRBV19; clone size: NA; CDR3 DNA: TGTGCCAGTAGTAGCGCCCTGCTCTTCACAGATACGCAGTATTTT; CDR3 protein: CASSSALLFTDTQYF
D gene: TRBD2; J gene: TRBJ2-7; V gene: TRBV28; clone size: NA; CDR3 DNA: TGTGCCAGCAGTTCGGGACTAGCGGGGGTCTACGAGCAGTACTTC; CDR3 protein: CASSSGLAGVYEQYF
D gene: NA; J gene: TRBJ1-2; V gene: TRBV5-6; clone size: NA; CDR3 DNA: TGTGCCAGCAGCGACGGCCGGGACACGATTCTCCTTATGGATGGCTACACCTTC; CDR3 protein: CASSDGRDTILLMDGYTF
D gene: NA; J gene: TRBJ2-7; V gene: TRBV10-3; clone size: NA; CDR3 DNA: TGTGCCATCAGTGACAGGGGCAACGAGCAGTACTTC; CDR3 protein: CAISDRGNEQYF